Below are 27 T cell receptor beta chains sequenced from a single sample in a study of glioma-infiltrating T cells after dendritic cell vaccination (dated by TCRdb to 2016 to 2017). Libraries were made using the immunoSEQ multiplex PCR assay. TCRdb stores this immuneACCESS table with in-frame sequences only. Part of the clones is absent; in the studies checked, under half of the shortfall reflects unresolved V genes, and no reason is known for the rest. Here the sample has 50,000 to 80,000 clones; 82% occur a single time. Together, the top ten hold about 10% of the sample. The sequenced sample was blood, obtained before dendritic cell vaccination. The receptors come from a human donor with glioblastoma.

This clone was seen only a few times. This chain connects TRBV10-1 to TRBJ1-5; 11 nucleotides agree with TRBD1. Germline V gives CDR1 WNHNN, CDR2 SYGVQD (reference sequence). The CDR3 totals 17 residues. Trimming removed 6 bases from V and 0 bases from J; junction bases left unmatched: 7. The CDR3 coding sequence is TGCGCCAGCAGCAGGACAGGGGGCGGCGGTAGCAATCAGCCCCAGCATTTT. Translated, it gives CASSRTGGGGSNQPQHF.

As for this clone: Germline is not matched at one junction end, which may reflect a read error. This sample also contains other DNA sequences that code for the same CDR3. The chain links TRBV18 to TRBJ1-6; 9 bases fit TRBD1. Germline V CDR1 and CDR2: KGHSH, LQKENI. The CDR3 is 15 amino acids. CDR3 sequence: CASSLEQGAYSPLHF. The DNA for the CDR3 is TGTGCCAGCTCACTCGAACAGGGGGCTTATTCCCCCCTCCACTTT. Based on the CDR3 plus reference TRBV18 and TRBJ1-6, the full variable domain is NAGVMQNPRHLVRRRGQEARLRCSPMKGHSHVYWYRQLPEEGLKFMVYLQKENIIDESGMPKERFSAEFPKEGPSILRIQQVVRGDSAAYFCASSLEQGAYSPLHFGNGTRLTVT.

The CDR3 region has the DNA TGTGCCAGCAGTCCGACAGGGTTGAACACTGAAGCTTTCTTT. It is translated as CASSPTGLNTEAFF. J is TRBJ1-1 and V is TRBV6-6, with 7 bases fitting TRBD1. CDR1 is MNHNY and CDR2 is SVGAGI in the germline V gene (reference sequence). The CDR3 extends over 14 amino acids. V dropped 5 bases and J dropped 0; count of bases not matched to a gene: 3.

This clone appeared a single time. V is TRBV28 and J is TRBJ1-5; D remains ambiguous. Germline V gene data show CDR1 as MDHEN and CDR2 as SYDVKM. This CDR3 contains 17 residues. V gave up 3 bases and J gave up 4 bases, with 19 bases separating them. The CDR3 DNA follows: TGTGCCAGCAGTTTGGGATCGGGAAGCACCAGGAATCAGCCCCAGCATTTT. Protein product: CASSLGSGSTRNQPQHF.

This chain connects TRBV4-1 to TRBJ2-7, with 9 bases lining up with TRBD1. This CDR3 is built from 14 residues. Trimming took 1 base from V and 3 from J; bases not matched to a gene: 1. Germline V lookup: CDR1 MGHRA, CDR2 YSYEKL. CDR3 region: CASSQGDRVYEQYF. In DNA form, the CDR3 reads TGCGCCAGCAGCCAAGGGGACAGGGTCTACGAGCAGTACTTC.

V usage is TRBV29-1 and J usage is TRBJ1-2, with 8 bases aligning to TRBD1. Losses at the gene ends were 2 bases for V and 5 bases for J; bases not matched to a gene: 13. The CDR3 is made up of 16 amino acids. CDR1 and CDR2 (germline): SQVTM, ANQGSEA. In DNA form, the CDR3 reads TGCAGCGTTGAAATGGACAGGGTGCCCGCCCCGTATGGCTACACCTTC. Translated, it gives CSVEMDRVPAPYGYTF.

The DNA of the CDR3 is TGCAGCGTTGCCAAGCAGGGGGCGAACACTGAAGCTTTCTTT. Amino acid sequence: CSVAKQGANTEAFF. J is TRBJ1-1 and V is TRBV29-1; 8 bases are shared with TRBD1. CDR1 is SQVTM, CDR2 ANQGSEA, per germline. V was clipped by 4 bases and J by 1 base; unmatched bases: 5. The CDR3 spans 14 residues.

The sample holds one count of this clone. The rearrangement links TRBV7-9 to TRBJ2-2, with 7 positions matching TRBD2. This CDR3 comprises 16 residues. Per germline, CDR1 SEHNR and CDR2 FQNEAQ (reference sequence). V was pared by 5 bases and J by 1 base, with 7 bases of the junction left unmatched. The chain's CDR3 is CASSRGGGGNTGELFF. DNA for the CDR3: TGTGCCAGCAGCCGCGGTGGCGGGGGGAACACCGGGGAGCTGTTTTTT.

CDR3 protein: CASSPFRVQGEQYF. CDR3 DNA sequence: TGTGCCAGCTCACCTTTCAGGGTCCAGGGCGAGCAGTACTTC. J is TRBJ2-7 and V is TRBV18, with D possibly matching TRBD1 (5 bases). Trimming removed 3 bases at V and 6 bases at J, with 15 bases between. Germline V gene sequence: CDR1 KGHSH, CDR2 LQKENI. The CDR3 is 14 residues long.

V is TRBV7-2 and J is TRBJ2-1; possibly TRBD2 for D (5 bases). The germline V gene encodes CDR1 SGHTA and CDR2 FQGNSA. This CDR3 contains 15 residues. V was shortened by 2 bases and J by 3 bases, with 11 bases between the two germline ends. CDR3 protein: CASSLLGGLYNEQFF. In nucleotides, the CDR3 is TGTGCCAGCAGCTTACTGGGCGGGCTCTACAATGAGCAGTTCTTC.

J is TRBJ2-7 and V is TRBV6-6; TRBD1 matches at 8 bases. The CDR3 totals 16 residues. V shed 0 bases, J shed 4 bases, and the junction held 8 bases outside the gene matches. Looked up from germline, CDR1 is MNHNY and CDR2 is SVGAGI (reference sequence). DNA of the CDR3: TGTGCCAGCAGTTACTCGAGACAGGGGAGAGGTTACGAGCAGTACTTC. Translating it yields CASSYSRQGRGYEQYF.

In nucleotides, the CDR3 is TGTGCCACCAGCAGAGAGACAAATGAAAAACTGTTTTTT. Translation gives CATSRETNEKLFF. The genes are TRBV15 and TRBJ1-4; no definite D call. The CDR3 totals 13 residues. Trimming shortened V by 0 bases and J by 5 bases, and 4 bases separated the two germline ends. Germline loops: CDR1 LNHNV, CDR2 YYDKDF (reference sequence).

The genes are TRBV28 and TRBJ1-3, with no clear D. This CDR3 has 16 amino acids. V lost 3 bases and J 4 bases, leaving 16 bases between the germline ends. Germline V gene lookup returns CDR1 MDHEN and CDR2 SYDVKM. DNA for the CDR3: TGTGCCAGCAGTTTTCGCGGAGGAAGGAAAGGAAACACCATATATTTT. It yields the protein CASSFRGGRKGNTIYF.

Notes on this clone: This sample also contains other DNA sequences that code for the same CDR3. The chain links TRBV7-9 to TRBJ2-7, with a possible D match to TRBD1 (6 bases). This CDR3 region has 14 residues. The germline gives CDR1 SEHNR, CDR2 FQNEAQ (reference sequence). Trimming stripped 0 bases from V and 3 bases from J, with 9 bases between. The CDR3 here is CASSLAGQVYEQYF. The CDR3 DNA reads TGTGCCAGCAGCTTAGCGGGACAAGTCTACGAGCAGTACTTC.

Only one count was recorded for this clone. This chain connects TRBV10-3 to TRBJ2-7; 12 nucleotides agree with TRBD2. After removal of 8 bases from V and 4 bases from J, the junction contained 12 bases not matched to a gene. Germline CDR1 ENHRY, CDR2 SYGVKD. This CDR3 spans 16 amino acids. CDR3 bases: TGTGCCATCCGCCCCGCCCTAGCGGGGGGGACATACGAGCAGTACTTC. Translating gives CAIRPALAGGTYEQYF.

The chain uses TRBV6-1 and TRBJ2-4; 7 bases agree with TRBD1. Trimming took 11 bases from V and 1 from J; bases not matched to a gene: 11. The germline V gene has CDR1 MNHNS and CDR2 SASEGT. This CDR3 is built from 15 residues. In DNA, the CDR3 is TGTGCCGGGCGCACTACAGGGGCGGCCAAAAACATTCAGTACTTC. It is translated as CAGRTTGAAKNIQYF.

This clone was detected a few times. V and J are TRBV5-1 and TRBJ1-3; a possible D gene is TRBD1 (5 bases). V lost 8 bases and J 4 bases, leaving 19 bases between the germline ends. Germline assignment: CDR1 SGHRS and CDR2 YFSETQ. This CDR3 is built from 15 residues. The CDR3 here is CASRQGPQDGNTIYF. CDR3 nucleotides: TGCGCCAGTCGGCAGGGTCCTCAGGACGGAAACACCATATATTTT.

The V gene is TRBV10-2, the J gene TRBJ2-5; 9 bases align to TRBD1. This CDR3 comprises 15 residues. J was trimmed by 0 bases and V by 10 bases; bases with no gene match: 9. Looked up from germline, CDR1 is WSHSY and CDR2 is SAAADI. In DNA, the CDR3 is TGCGCCACCAAGAGGGACAGGGTGTACCAAGAGACCCAGTACTTC. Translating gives CATKRDRVYQETQYF.

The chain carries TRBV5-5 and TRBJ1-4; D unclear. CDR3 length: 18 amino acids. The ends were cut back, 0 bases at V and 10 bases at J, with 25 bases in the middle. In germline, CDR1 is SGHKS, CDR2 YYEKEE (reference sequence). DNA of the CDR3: TGTGCCAGCAGCTTGGGTCGACGGGCTTTCGAGGGCGTCGGAAAACTGTTTTTT. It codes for CASSLGRRAFEGVGKLFF.

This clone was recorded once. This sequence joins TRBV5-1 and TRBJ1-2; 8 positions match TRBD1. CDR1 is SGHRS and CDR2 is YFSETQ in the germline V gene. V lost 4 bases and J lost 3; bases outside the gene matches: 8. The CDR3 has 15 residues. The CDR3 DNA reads TGCGCCAGCAGCCCGGACAGGGTTGGGGACTATGGCTACACCTTC. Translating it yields CASSPDRVGDYGYTF.

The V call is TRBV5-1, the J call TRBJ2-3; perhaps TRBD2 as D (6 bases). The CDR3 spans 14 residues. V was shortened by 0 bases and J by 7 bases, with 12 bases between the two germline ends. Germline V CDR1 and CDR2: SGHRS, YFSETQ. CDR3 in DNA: TGCGCCAGCAGCTTGGGGGGGGACTCCCATACGCAGTATTTT. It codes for CASSLGGDSHTQYF.

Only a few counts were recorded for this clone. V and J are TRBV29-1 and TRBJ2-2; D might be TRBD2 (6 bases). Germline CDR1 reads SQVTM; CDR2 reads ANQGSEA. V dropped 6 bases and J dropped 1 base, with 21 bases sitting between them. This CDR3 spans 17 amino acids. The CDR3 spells CSVALSRGSGNTGELFF. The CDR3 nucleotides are TGCAGCGTCGCCCTCTCCCGAGGTAGCGGGAACACCGGGGAGCTGTTTTTT.

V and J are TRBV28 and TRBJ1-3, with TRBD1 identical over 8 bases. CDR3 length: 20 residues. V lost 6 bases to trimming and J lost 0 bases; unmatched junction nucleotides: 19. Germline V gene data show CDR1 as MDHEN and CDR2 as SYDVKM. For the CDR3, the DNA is TGTGCCAGCAGCCCCCCCCGAGGCCCAGGGGGCAATCCCTCTGGAAACACCATATATTTT. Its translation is CASSPPRGPGGNPSGNTIYF.

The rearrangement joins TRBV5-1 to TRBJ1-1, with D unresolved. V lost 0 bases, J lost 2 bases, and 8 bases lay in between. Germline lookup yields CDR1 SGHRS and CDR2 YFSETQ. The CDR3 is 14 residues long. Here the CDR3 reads CASSLGGPNTEAFF. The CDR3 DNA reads TGCGCCAGCAGCTTGGGCGGGCCTAACACTGAAGCTTTCTTT.

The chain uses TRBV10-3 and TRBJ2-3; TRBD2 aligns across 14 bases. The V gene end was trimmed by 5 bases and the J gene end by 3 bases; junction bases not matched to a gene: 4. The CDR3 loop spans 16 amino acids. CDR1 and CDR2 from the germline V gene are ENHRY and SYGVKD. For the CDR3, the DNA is TGTGCCATCAGTTCCGGGACTAGCGGGGGTACAGATACGCAGTATTTT. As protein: CAISSGTSGGTDTQYF.

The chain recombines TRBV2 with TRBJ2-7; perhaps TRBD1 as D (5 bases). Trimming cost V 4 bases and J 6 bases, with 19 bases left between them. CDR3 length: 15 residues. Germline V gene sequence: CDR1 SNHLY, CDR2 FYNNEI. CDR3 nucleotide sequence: TGTGCCAGCAGTGTTTCTGCCCAGGGAAGGGGCGAGCAGTACTTC. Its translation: CASSVSAQGRGEQYF.

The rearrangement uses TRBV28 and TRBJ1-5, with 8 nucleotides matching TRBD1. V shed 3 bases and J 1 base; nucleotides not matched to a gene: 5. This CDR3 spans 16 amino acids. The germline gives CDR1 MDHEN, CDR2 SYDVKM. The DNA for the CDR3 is TGTGCCAGCAGTTTGGTCAGGGGGCCAAGCAATCAGCCCCAGCATTTT. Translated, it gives CASSLVRGPSNQPQHF.